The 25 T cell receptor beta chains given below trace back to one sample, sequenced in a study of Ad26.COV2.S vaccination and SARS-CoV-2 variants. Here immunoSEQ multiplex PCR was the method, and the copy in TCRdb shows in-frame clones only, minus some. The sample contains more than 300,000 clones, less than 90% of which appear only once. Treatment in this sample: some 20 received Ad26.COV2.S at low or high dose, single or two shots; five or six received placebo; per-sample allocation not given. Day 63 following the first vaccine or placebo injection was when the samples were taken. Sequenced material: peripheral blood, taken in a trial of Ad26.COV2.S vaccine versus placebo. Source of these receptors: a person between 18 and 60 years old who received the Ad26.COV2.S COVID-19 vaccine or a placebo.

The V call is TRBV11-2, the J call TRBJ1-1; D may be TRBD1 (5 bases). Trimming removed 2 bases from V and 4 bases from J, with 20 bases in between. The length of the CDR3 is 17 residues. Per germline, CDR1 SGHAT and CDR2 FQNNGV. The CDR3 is CASSLSRGPPSGTEAFF. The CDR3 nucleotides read TGTGCCAGCAGCTTATCGAGGGGACCTCCAAGTGGCACTGAAGCTTTCTTT.

CDR3 nucleotide sequence: TGTGCCAGCAGCTCCGGTGGGCTGACTGAAGCTTTCTTT. Amino acids: CASSSGGLTEAFF. V gene TRBV5-4 combines with J gene TRBJ1-1; D gene unclear. This CDR3 spans 13 amino acids. CDR1 and CDR2 from the germline V gene are SGHNT and YYREEE (reference sequence). Trimming removed 3 bases from V and 5 bases from J, with 11 bases in between.

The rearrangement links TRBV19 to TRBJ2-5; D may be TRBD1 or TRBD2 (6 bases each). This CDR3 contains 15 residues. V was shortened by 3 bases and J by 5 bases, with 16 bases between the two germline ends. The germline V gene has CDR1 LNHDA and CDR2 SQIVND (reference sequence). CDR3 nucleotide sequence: TGTGCCAGTAGTATTCGATCGGGGGCCGGGGAGACCCAGTACTTC. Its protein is CASSIRSGAGETQYF.

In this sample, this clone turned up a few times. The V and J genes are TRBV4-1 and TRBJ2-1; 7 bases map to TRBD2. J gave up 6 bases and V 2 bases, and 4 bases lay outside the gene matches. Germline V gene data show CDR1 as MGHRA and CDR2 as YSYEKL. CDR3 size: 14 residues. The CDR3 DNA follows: TGCGCCAGCAGCCAACCCGGGACTACCAATGAGCAGTTCTTC. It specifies CASSQPGTTNEQFF.

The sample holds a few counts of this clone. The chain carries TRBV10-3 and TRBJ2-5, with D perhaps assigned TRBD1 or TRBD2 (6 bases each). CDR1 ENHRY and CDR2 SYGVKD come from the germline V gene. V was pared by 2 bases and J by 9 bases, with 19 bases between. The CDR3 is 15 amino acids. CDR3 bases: TGTGCCATCAGTGAGGCGGGACAAGGAACGATGGCCCAGTACTTC. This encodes CAISEAGQGTMAQYF.

The CDR3 sequence: CASSPGQFSYGYTF. CDR3 DNA sequence: TGTGCCAGCAGCCCGGGACAGTTTTCCTATGGCTACACCTTC. The chain joins TRBV7-6 to TRBJ1-2; 7 bases are shared with TRBD1. V trimming: 5 bases; J trimming: 4 bases; junction bases outside the gene matches: 7. The germline V gene encodes CDR1 SGHVS and CDR2 FNYEAQ. This CDR3 region has 14 residues.

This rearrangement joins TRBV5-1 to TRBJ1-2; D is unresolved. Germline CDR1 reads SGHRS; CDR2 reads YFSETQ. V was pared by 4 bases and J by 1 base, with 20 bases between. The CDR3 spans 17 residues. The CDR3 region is CASSMDPLFSNNYGYTF. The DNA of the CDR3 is TGCGCCAGCAGCATGGACCCTCTTTTCTCTAATAACTATGGCTACACCTTC.

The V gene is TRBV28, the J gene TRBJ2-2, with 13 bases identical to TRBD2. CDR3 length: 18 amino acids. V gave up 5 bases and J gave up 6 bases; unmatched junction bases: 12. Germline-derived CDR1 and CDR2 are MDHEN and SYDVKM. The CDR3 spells CASSGWGLAGRSAGELFF. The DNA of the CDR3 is TGTGCCAGCAGTGGATGGGGACTAGCGGGGAGGTCGGCCGGGGAGCTGTTTTTT.

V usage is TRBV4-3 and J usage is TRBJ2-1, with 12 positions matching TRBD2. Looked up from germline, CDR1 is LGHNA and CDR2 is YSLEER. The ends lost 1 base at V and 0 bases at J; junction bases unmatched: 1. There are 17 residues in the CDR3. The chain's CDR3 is CASSQASGGASYNEQFF. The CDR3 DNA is TGCGCCAGCAGCCAAGCTAGCGGGGGGGCCTCCTACAATGAGCAGTTCTTC.

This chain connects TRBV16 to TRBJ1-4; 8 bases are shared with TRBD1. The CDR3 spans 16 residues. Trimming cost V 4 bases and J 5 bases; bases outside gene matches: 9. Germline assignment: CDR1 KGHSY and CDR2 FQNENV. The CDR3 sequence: CASSRNWGQENEKLFF. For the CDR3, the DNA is TGTGCCAGCAGCCGCAATTGGGGACAGGAAAATGAAAAACTGTTTTTT.

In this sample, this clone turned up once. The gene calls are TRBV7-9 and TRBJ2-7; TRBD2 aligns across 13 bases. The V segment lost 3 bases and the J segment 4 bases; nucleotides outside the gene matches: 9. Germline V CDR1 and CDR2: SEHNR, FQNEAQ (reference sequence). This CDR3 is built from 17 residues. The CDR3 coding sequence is TGTGCCAGCAGCTTGGGCTGGACTAGCGGGAGTAATTACGAGCAGTACTTC. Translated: CASSLGWTSGSNYEQYF. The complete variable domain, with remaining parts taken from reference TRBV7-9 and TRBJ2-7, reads DTGVSQNPRHKITKRGQNVTFRCDPISEHNRLYWYRQTLGQGPEFLTYFQNEAQLEKSRLLSDRFSAERPKGSFSTLEIQRTEQGDSAMYLCASSLGWTSGSNYEQYFGPGTRLTVT.

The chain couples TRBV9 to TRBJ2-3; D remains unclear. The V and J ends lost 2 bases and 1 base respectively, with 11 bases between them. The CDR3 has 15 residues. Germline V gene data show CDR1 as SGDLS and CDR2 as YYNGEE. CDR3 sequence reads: CASSVRRDGTDTQYF. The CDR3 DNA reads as TGTGCCAGCAGCGTTCGTCGAGACGGCACAGATACGCAGTATTTT.

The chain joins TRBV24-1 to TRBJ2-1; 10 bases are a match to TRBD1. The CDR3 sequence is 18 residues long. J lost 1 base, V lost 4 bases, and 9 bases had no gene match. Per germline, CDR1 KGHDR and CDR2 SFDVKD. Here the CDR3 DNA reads TGTGCCACCAGTGACCCGGGACAGGGGTTTGGGTCCTACAATGAGCAGTTCTTC. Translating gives CATSDPGQGFGSYNEQFF.

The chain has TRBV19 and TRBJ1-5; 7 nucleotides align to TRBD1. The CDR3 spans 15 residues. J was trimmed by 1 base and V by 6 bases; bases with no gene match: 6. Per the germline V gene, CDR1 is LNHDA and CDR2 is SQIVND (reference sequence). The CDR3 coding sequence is TGTGCCAGTAGCCTCACAGGGGCCAGCAATCAGCCCCAGCATTTT. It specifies CASSLTGASNQPQHF.

CDR3 protein: CASSLGGLDEQYF. The CDR3 coding sequence is TGTGCCAGCAGCCTAGGGGGGTTGGACGAGCAGTACTTC. The chain uses TRBV12-3 or TRBV12-4 and TRBJ2-7, with D perhaps given as TRBD1 or TRBD2 (6 bases each). The CDR3 is 13 amino acids. Trimming took 6 bases from V and 5 from J, leaving 14 bases between them.

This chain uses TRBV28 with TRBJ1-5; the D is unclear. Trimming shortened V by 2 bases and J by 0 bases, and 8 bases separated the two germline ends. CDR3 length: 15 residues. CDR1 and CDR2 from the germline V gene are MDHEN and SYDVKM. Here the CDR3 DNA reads TGTGCCAGCAGTTTACCGGGGAGTAGCAATCAGCCCCAGCATTTT. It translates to CASSLPGSSNQPQHF.

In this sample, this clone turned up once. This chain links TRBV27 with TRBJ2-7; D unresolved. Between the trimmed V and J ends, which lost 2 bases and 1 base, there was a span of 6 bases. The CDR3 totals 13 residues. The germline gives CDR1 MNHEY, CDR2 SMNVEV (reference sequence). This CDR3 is CASSLGRSYEQYF. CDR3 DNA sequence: TGTGCCAGCAGTTTAGGCAGATCCTACGAGCAGTACTTC.

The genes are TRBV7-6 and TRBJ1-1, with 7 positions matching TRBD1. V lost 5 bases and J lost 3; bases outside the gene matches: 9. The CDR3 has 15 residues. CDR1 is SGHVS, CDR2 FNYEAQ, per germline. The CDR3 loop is CASSLNAGGHTEAFF. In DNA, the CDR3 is TGTGCCAGCAGCCTAAACGCAGGGGGTCACACTGAAGCTTTCTTT.

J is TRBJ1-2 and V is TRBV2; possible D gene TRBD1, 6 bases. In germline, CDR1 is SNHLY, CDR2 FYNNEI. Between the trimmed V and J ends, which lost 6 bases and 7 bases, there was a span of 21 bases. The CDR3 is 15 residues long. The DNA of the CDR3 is TGTGCCAGCAGCGGAATGCAGACAGGTCGGTCTGGCTACACCTTC. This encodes CASSGMQTGRSGYTF.

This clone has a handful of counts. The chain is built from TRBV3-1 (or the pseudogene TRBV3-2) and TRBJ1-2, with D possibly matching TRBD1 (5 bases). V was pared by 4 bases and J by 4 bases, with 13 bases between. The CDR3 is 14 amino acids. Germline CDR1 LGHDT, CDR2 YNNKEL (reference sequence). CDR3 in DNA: TGTGCCAGCAGCCCCCCGGGGCCATCCTATGGCTACACCTTC. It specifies CASSPPGPSYGYTF.

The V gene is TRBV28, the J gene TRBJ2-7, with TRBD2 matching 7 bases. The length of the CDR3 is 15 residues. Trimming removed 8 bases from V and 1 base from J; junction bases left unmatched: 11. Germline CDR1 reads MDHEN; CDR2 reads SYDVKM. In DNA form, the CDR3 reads TGTGCCAGCGGGGGAGCGGGGTCGCCGTCCTACGAGCAGTACTTC. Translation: CASGGAGSPSYEQYF.

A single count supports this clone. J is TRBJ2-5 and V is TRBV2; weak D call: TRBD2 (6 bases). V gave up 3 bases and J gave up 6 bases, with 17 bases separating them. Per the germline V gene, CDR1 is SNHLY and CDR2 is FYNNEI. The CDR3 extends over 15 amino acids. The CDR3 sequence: CASSDGGTGVKTQYF. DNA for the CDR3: TGTGCCAGCAGTGACGGAGGGACGGGAGTAAAGACCCAGTACTTC.

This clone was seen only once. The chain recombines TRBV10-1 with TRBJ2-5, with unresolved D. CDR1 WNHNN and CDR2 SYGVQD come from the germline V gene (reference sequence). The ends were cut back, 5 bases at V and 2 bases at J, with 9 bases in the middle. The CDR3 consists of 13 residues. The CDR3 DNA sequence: TGCGCCAGCAGTCGGCTACGGCAAGAGACCCAGTACTTC. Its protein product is CASSRLRQETQYF.

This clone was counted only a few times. The CDR3 here is CASSQRTGGKEQYF. The CDR3 nucleotides read TGTGCCAGCAGCCAGAGGACAGGGGGCAAAGAGCAGTACTTC. The chain uses TRBV4-2 and TRBJ2-7; 11 bases map to TRBD1. The CDR3 consists of 14 residues. The germline CDR1 and CDR2 sequences are LGHNA and YNFKEQ. V lost 3 bases to trimming and J lost 7 bases; unmatched junction nucleotides: 5.

The CDR3 here is CASSQPFPGLAGAGTDTQYF. The CDR3 region has the DNA TGCGCCAGCAGTCAACCATTCCCCGGACTAGCGGGAGCGGGCACAGATACGCAGTATTTT. This chain links TRBV23-1 with TRBJ2-3; 13 bases fit TRBD2. TRBV23-1 counts as an open reading frame of uncertain function. The CDR3 runs to 20 residues. Trimming took 2 bases from V and 1 from J; bases not matched to a gene: 12.